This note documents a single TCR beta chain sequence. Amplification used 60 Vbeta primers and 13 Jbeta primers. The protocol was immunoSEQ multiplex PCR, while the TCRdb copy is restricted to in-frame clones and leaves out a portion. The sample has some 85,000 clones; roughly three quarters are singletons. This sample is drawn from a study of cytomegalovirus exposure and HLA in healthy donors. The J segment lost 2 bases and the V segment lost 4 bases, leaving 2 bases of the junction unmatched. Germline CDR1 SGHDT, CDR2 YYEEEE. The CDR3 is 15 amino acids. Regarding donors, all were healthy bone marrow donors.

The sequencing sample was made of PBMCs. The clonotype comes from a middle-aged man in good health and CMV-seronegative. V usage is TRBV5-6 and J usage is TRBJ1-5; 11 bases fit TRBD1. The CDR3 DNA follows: TGTGCCAGCAGCAGGACAGGGGGCGGCAATCAGCCCCAGCATTTT. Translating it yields CASSRTGGGNQPQHF. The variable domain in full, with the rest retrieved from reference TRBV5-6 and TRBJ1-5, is DAGVTQSPTHLIKTRGQQVTLRCSPKSGHDTVSWYQQALGQGPQFIFQYYEEEERQRGNFPDRFSGHQFPNYSSELNVNALLLGDSALYLCASSRTGGGNQPQHFGDGTRLSIL.